Sequencing of this T cell receptor beta chain was carried out in a study of T cell repertoires in cytomegalovirus infection. The overall study: Evidence of both CMV infection and a matching HLA type came from public TCR beta signatures.

General study results and limits: Cumulative public TCR beta family frequency identified CMV carriers with the relevant HLA. CMV-specific TCR beta clonotypes restricted by HLA-C were the ones dominating the ex vivo response.

Per the germline V gene, CDR1 is SGHVT and CDR2 is SQSDAQ. Trimming cost V 1 base and J 11 bases, with 18 bases left between them. The CDR3 runs 15 residues. This clonotype has ten or more counts. No antigen is known for it. TCRdb re-called the reads through MiXCR, storing one row per CDR3 protein. The data show around 530,000 distinct CDR3 sequences, 26% seen once. This sequence joins TRBV7-4 and TRBJ1-5; maybe TRBD1 (5 bases). The specimen was PBMCs. The receptor comes from a human donor in good health (CMV status not recorded). Some clones in this sample may be carry-over from other donors' samples. CDR3 amino acids: CASSLEGPRERAQHF. The CDR3 bases are TGTGCCAGCAGCTTAGAGGGGCCCCGTGAAAGGGCCCAGCATTTT.